Given below is one T cell receptor (beta chain) in context. TCRdb's copy holds only in-frame clones and misses some; the assay was immunoSEQ multiplex PCR. Of about 140,000 clones listed, roughly 80% are singletons. The data were obtained in a study of blood T cell repertoires in COVID-19. Study-wide context: Sample material is recorded as cDNA or gDNA derived from T cells, B-cell-depleted T cells, or PBMCs.

The length of the CDR3 is 19 residues. V lost 0 bases and J lost 0; bases outside the gene matches: 6. The germline gives CDR1 SGHRS, CDR2 YFSETQ. Sequencing input: peripheral blood. The origin of this receptor is a human donor in a cohort sampled during active COVID-19. The chain combines TRBV5-1 with TRBJ2-1; 13 bases align to TRBD2. CDR3 sequence reads: CASSLGLAGGPSSYNEQFF. CDR3 nucleotide sequence: TGCGCCAGCAGCTTGGGACTAGCGGGGGGCCCCTCCTCCTACAATGAGCAGTTCTTC.